This T cell receptor (beta chain) was observed in a study of shared clonotypes between healthy human individuals. Study at large: Each donor had three CD4 naive, three CD4 memory, two CD8 naive and one CD8 memory plate. Points from the study as a whole: Sample collection involved blood only; tissue repertoires are likely different.

Terminally differentiated effector memory CD45RA+ cells were left out of the naive CD8 fraction, which was CD45RO-negative and positively selected for CCR7. Every subset had its genomic DNA shared out evenly among several immunoSEQ plates. Replicate sorted-subset PCRs were loaded with around 210 ng DNA, tens of thousands of T cell genomes. Clones were sequenced by immunoSEQ multiplex PCR, and TCRdb holds only the in-frame ones, with some missing. This table has 550,000 to 600,000 clones, 95% to 98% appearing once. CDR1 is GTSNPN and CDR2 is SVGIG in the germline V gene (reference sequence). The CDR3 is 14 amino acids. Losses at the gene ends were 2 bases for V and 3 bases for J; bases not matched to a gene: 7. Comments on this clone: Its target is not known.

The receptor's source is a man aged 25-45 years in good health. The rearrangement links TRBV30 to TRBJ2-7; 7 nucleotides align to TRBD1. Sequenced sample: naive CD8+ T cells sorted from blood. The CDR3 coding sequence is TGTGCCTGGAGTCGTAAGACAGGGAGCTACGAGCAGTACTTC. Translation gives CAWSRKTGSYEQYF.